The next 29 T cell receptor beta chains were all read from a single sample in a study of molecular identifiers for immune sequencing clone quantification (dated by TCRdb to between 2018 and 2020). Library method: PCR. Sequenced using a NextSeq 500. In-frame beta chains were kept once TCRdb had trimmed the public reads at Q25 with fastp and called clones with MiXCR. Under each unique CDR3 protein, matching rows form one entry showing the most common genes and DNA. The sample table holds under 800,000 distinct CDR3 sequences, of which 25% were seen once. The ten top clones hold about 0.81% of the sample. The sample comprised naive CD8+ T cells from blood, with Jurkat cell RNA spiked in. Interpreted using the paper, the cell subset or site label stands for: FACS-sorted CD8+CD4-CCR7+CD45RA+ naive T cells. The source is a human donor in good health. Some libraries in this study had Jurkat cell RNA spiked in.

To note about this clonotype: This may stem from a read error, because a much larger clone lies one nucleotide away. The chain recombines TRBV29-1 with TRBJ2-7; no clear D gene. The CDR3 is made up of 12 amino acids. Germline V gives CDR1 SQVTM, CDR2 ANQGSEA. Trimming took 1 base from V and 0 from J, leaving 4 bases between them. The DNA for the CDR3 is TGCAGCGTTGAAGGGATCTCCTACGAGCAGTACTTC. Translation: CSVEGISYEQYF.

This clonotype was counted many times. V is TRBV7-6 and J is TRBJ2-2; the match to TRBD1 covers 8 bases. The CDR3 runs 15 residues. The germline gives CDR1 SGHVS, CDR2 FNYEAQ. Trimming at V came to 4 bases and at J to 8 bases, leaving 9 bases not matched to a gene. The CDR3 DNA sequence: TGTGCCAGCAGCTCTCCGGGACAGGAACGGGGGGAGCTGTTTTTT. This codes for CASSSPGQERGELFF.

As concerns this clonotype: At one boundary the junction diverges from the germline segment, which might be a read error. CDR3 DNA: TGTGCCAGCAGCCGCCCGGACCTGAACACTGAAGCTGTCTTT. Residues: CASSRPDLNTEAVF. This chain uses TRBV13 with TRBJ1-1; D remains unclear. CDR1 is PRHDT and CDR2 is FYEKMQ in the germline V gene (reference sequence). CDR3 size: 14 residues.

The rearrangement joins TRBV4-3 to TRBJ1-2, with a tentative D call TRBD1 (5 bases). Trimming took 1 base from V and 2 from J, leaving 11 bases between them. The V gene's germline CDR1 is LGHNA and CDR2 YSLEER. This CDR3 region has 15 residues. CDR3 sequence: CASSQAAGTNYGYTF. CDR3 nucleotide sequence: TGCGCCAGCAGCCAAGCCGCGGGGACGAACTATGGCTACACCTTC.

The CDR3, as DNA: TGTGCCAGCAGTTTACTAGGGTTTGGGGACACAGATACGCAGTATTTT. Residues: CASSLLGFGDTDTQYF. The genes are TRBV27 and TRBJ2-3; no reliable D call. The CDR3 is made up of 16 amino acids. Germline CDR1 MNHEY, CDR2 SMNVEV (reference sequence). Trimming shortened V by 2 bases and J by 2 bases, and 14 bases separated the two germline ends.

This clonotype was observed many times. The rearrangement links TRBV7-8 to TRBJ1-5, with TRBD1 matching 10 bases. Germline V gene sequence: CDR1 SGHVS, CDR2 FQNEAQ. The CDR3 is 15 residues long. V lost 3 bases and J lost 6; bases outside the gene matches: 5. The CDR3 spells CASSLTGGFVQPQHF. In nucleotides, the CDR3 is TGTGCCAGCAGCTTGACAGGGGGCTTTGTTCAGCCCCAGCATTTT.

The rearrangement joins TRBV12-3 or TRBV12-4 to TRBJ2-1, with 9 nucleotides matching TRBD2. The CDR3 covers 15 residues. The trim removed 2 bases at V and 7 bases at J, leaving 6 bases unmatched. The CDR3 DNA follows: TGTGCCAGCAGTTTATCTAGCGGGGCTTCGAATGAGCAGTTCTTC. Its translation is CASSLSSGASNEQFF.

This clonotype was seen a few times. The genes are TRBV20-1 and TRBJ2-1; D uncertain. The CDR3 runs to 17 residues. Per germline, CDR1 DFQATT and CDR2 SNEGSKA (reference sequence). Trimming took off 1 base at V and 0 bases at J, with 16 bases between the two ends. CDR3 sequence: CSARVHYQESSYNEQFF. The DNA for the CDR3 is TGCAGTGCTAGAGTACACTACCAGGAGAGCTCCTACAATGAGCAGTTCTTC.

The table lists this clonotype with many counts. This chain joins TRBV4-3 and TRBJ2-1; TRBD2 agrees at 10 bases. The CDR3 consists of 16 residues. Germline lookup yields CDR1 LGHNA and CDR2 YSLEER. Trimming took 0 bases from V and 4 from J; bases not matched to a gene: 3. CDR3 amino acids: CASSQEASGGYNEQFF. For the CDR3, the DNA is TGCGCCAGCAGCCAAGAGGCTAGCGGGGGATACAATGAGCAGTTCTTC.

V usage is TRBV5-5 and J usage is TRBJ2-1; maybe TRBD2 (6 bases). The germline V gene has CDR1 SGHKS and CDR2 YYEKEE (reference sequence). The CDR3 consists of 17 residues. V lost 0 bases and J 5 bases, leaving 18 bases between the germline ends. As DNA, the CDR3 is TGTGCCAGCAGCTTGGATTCCCGGGGGACCCTAAACAATGAGCAGTTCTTC. It translates to CASSLDSRGTLNNEQFF.

As regards this clonotype: Compared with germline, one end of the junction differs, possibly owing to a read error. This chain joins TRBV2 and TRBJ2-5; 10 nucleotides line up with TRBD2. This CDR3 is 17 amino acids long. Germline V gives CDR1 SNHLY, CDR2 FYNNEI. The CDR3 nucleotides are TGTGCCAGCAGCGAAGGGCCTCGACTAGCGGGCCAAGAGACCCGGTACTTC. Residues: CASSEGPRLAGQETRYF.

This clonotype was seen repeatedly, ten times or more. The V gene is TRBV25-1, the J gene TRBJ2-1, with TRBD2 matching over 7 bases. Germline values: CDR1 MGHDK, CDR2 SYGVNS. J was trimmed by 8 bases and V by 4 bases; bases with no gene match: 8. This CDR3 region has 14 residues. DNA of the CDR3: TGTGCCAGCAGTGGAGGACTAGAGTGGCATGAGCAGTTCTTC. Its protein is CASSGGLEWHEQFF.

Details on this clonotype: A read error may account for a junction end that differs from germline. V gene TRBV11-2 combines with J gene TRBJ1-6; D is ambiguous. Looked up from germline, CDR1 is SGHAT and CDR2 is FQNNGV. The CDR3 extends over 13 amino acids. The CDR3 region has the DNA TGTGCCAGCAGTTACACCCTCCAATCACGCCTCCACTTT. This sequence encodes CASSYTLQSRLHF.

CDR3 bases: TGTGCCAGCAGCGTAGGGGCCGTTCTCAATTCACCCCTCCACTTT. Its protein product is CASSVGAVLNSPLHF. The chain has TRBV9 and TRBJ1-6; D gene unclear. Trimming took off 0 bases at V and 7 bases at J, with 11 bases between the two ends. Germline V gene lookup returns CDR1 SGDLS and CDR2 YYNGEE. The CDR3 is made up of 15 amino acids.

This clonotype was detected once. The conserved final phenylalanine or tryptophan is absent from the CDR3, which likely points to a read error. The gene calls are TRBV28 and TRBJ2-5; a possible D gene is TRBD1 (5 bases). Trimming pared 3 bases from V and 1 base from J, leaving 18 bases between. The CDR3 length is 17 residues. Germline V gives CDR1 MDHEN, CDR2 SYDVKM. DNA of the CDR3: TGTGCCAGCAGTTTGCGTGGTCCCAGGACATCCCAAGAGACCCAGTACTTA. It yields the protein CASSLRGPRTSQETQYL.

With respect to this clonotype: Possible read error: a much larger clone is one base away. The chain couples TRBV2 to TRBJ1-1; D may be TRBD1 (6 bases). The CDR3 covers 15 residues. The germline CDR1 and CDR2 sequences are SNHLY and FYNNEI. The CDR3 region is CARETFRGPNTEALF. In nucleotides, the CDR3 is TGTGCCAGAGAAACTTTCAGGGGACCGAACACTGAAGCTCTCTTT.

As for this clonotype: At one boundary the junction diverges from the germline segment, which might be a read error. V gene TRBV20-1 combines with J gene TRBJ1-1; D is perhaps TRBD1 (6 bases). CDR1 DFQATT and CDR2 SNEGSKA come from the germline V gene (reference sequence). The CDR3 runs to 16 residues. Here the CDR3 reads CIASPPEGGGGTEAFF. DNA for the CDR3: TGCATTGCTAGTCCCCCGGAGGGGGGGGGGGGCACTGAAGCTTTCTTT.

In this sample, this clonotype turned up many times. The chain joins TRBV19 to TRBJ2-7; weak D call: TRBD2 (6 bases). Per germline, CDR1 LNHDA and CDR2 SQIVND (reference sequence). The V end lost 9 bases, the J end lost 2 bases, and 14 bases lay between the germline ends. This CDR3 is 13 amino acids long. The CDR3 sequence: CASSPGATYEQYF. Here the CDR3 DNA reads TGTGCCAGCTCTCCGGGAGCAACCTACGAGCAGTACTTC.

At least ten counts were recorded for this clonotype. The gene calls are TRBV29-1 and TRBJ2-3, with no clear D. Per the germline V gene, CDR1 is SQVTM and CDR2 is ANQGSEA. CDR3 length equals 10 residues. V lost 4 bases and J lost 6, with 5 bases in between. The CDR3, as DNA: TGCAGCGTTGTATATGATACGCAGTATTTT. Its translation: CSVVYDTQYF.

This clonotype was seen many times. The chain joins TRBV19 to TRBJ2-7, with a possible D match to TRBD1 (6 bases). Germline V CDR1 and CDR2: LNHDA, SQIVND (reference sequence). The CDR3 extends over 14 amino acids. Trimming pared 3 bases from V and 5 bases from J, leaving 14 bases between. CDR3 in DNA: TGTGCCAGTAGTATGACAGGTTTCGGCCACGAGCAGTACTTC. Amino acid sequence: CASSMTGFGHEQYF. Together with reference TRBV19 and TRBJ2-7, the CDR3 gives the full variable domain: DGGITQSPKYLFRKEGQNVTLSCEQNLNHDAMYWYRQDPGQGLRLIYYSQIVNDFQKGDIAEGYSVSREKKESFPLTVTSAQKNPTAFYLCASSMTGFGHEQYFGPGTRLTVT.

The gene calls are TRBV6-1 and TRBJ1-6; D call uncertain. The CDR3 is 15 amino acids. Germline V CDR1 and CDR2: MNHNS, SASEGT. Trimming took 7 bases from V and 0 from J, leaving 10 bases between them. The CDR3 DNA follows: TGTGCCAGCACCCCCGGGGACTCCTATAATTCACCCCTCCACTTT. This codes for CASTPGDSYNSPLHF.

V and J are TRBV12-3 or TRBV12-4 and TRBJ1-5; D is possibly TRBD1 (6 bases). Trimming left V 2 bases short and J 3 bases short, with 11 bases between. The CDR3 runs to 15 residues. The CDR3 region is CASSLSGDNNQPQHF. The DNA for the CDR3 is TGTGCCAGCAGTTTATCGGGGGACAACAATCAGCCCCAGCATTTT.

The rearrangement uses TRBV27 and TRBJ2-7, with D perhaps TRBD1 or TRBD2 (6 bases each). Deletions cut 5 bases from V and 5 bases from J, with 22 bases between. Germline V CDR1 and CDR2: MNHEY, SMNVEV (reference sequence). The CDR3 runs to 16 residues. CDR3 residues: CASSLYWGARENEQYF. The CDR3 nucleotides read TGTGCCAGCAGTCTATATTGGGGGGCCAGGGAGAACGAGCAGTACTTC.

In regard to this clonotype: Possible read error: a much larger clone is one base away. The chain employs TRBV7-2 and TRBJ1-5; D is unresolved. The CDR3 loop spans 14 amino acids. The V gene's germline CDR1 is SGHTA and CDR2 FQGNSA. The CDR3 sequence is CASGLEYSNQPQHF. The DNA of the CDR3 is TGTGCCAGCGGCTTAGAATATAGCAATCAGCCCCAGCATTTT.

The chain has TRBV11-2 and TRBJ2-1; D gene unclear. With 3 bases removed from V and 0 bases from J, the gap between germline ends came to 9 bases. Germline CDR1 is SGHAT and CDR2 is FQNNGV. The CDR3 loop spans 15 amino acids. The CDR3 sequence: CASSFQVSSYNEQFF. CDR3 nucleotides: TGTGCCAGCAGCTTCCAAGTGAGCTCCTACAATGAGCAGTTCTTC. Full variable domain (rest looked up from reference TRBV11-2 and TRBJ2-1): EAGVAQSPRYKIIEKRQSVAFWCNPISGHATLYWYQQILGQGPKLLIQFQNNGVVDDSQLPKDRFSAERLKGVDSTLKIQPAKLEDSAVYLCASSFQVSSYNEQFFGPGTRLTVL.

In its sample, this clonotype was seen once. A much more abundant neighbour one base away suggests this may be a read error. V usage is TRBV2 and J usage is TRBJ2-6; TRBD2 matches 7 bases. V was clipped by 5 bases and J by 3 bases; unmatched bases: 10. The CDR3 extends over 17 amino acids. Germline CDR1 and CDR2: SNHLY and FYNNEI. The CDR3 DNA sequence: TGTGCCAGCAGTCCCCGGACTAGAGGCGGTGGGGCCAACGTCCTGACTTTC. The encoded protein is CASSPRTRGGGANVLTF.

Of note for this clonotype: Sequence at one end of the junction differs from germline and may be a read error. The chain is built from TRBV20-1 and TRBJ2-2; TRBD2 matches 8 bases. Germline CDR1 and CDR2: DFQATT and SNEGSKA (reference sequence). The CDR3 sequence is 14 residues long. The CDR3 DNA is TGCGGTGCTGAGCGGGAGTTTAACACCGGGGAGCTGTTTTTT. Translating it yields CGAEREFNTGELFF.

This clonotype turned up a few times. The J gene is TRBJ2-3, the V gene TRBV21-1; the table's D call of TRBD2 was not tested on the DNA. TRBV21-1 is described as a pseudogene. CDR3 length: 16 amino acids. Here the CDR3 reads CASSTDSGGSGDTQYF. The CDR3, as DNA: TGTGCCAGCAGCACAGATAGCGGGGGCAGCGGGGATACGCAGTATTTT.

In this sample, this clonotype turned up a few times. V and J are TRBV20-1 and TRBJ2-3, with 9 bases lining up with TRBD2. Germline loops: CDR1 DFQATT, CDR2 SNEGSKA (reference sequence). Unmatched junction bases numbered 5, after V lost 5 bases and J lost 5 bases. CDR3 length: 13 amino acids. CDR3 nucleotides: TGCAGTGCTGGCGGGGGGGCCGAAGATACGCAGTATTTT. Translation gives CSAGGGAEDTQYF.